This TCR beta chain comes out of a study of cytomegalovirus exposure and HLA in healthy donors. About the research overall: A later analysis reported the same platform for the 120 or so validation repertoires and the 500 to 700 first-cohort repertoires.

In regard to this clone: Antigen specificity is unknown.

This CDR3 has 12 amino acids. V lost 7 bases and J lost 3; bases outside the gene matches: 3. CDR1 and CDR2 from the germline V gene are MNHNY and SVGAGI (reference sequence). Profiling relied on immunoSEQ multiplex PCR, and the TCRdb table lists in-frame clones only, not all of them. The sample contains 140,000 or so clones, just under 90% of which appear only once. Broader study findings: Cytomegalovirus association was assigned to around 150 TCR beta chains. First-cohort TCR clusters were later found to tend to co-occur in the 120 validation repertoires.

The V and J genes are TRBV6-6 and TRBJ2-7; 7 bases line up with TRBD1. This sequence originates from a woman aged 25 to 39 in good health and CMV-seropositive. Sequencing was done on a sample of PBMCs. CDR3 sequence (DNA): TGTGCCAGCAATAGACAGGGCTACGAGCAGTACTTC. As protein: CASNRQGYEQYF.